This T cell receptor (beta chain) comes out of a study of technical replicates of blood from several donors. Sequencing used immunoSEQ multiplex PCR; TCRdb keeps in-frame clones, though not all of them. The sample consists of 95,000 to 100,000 clones, under 96% of them appearing once. What was sequenced was T cells isolated from PBMCs. The sequence was obtained from a human donor in good health.

DNA for the CDR3: TGTGCCTCAACCCCCGCCGGGGGTATGAACACTGAAGCTTTCTTT. The encoded protein is CASTPAGGMNTEAFF. This chain links TRBV30 with TRBJ1-1; TRBD1 is a possible D gene (5 bases). Germline CDR1 and CDR2: GTSNPN and SVGIG (reference sequence). The CDR3 is 15 residues long. V lost 7 bases, J lost 0 bases, and 18 bases lay in between.